This is a list of T cell receptor beta chains from one sample in a study of persistence of HIV-infected CD4 T cells. Profiled with immunoSEQ multiplex PCR; TCRdb holds only in-frame clones, not every one. The sample records roughly 9,100 clones, more than 65% being singletons. Antigens for these TCRs are unknown. Sample: CD4+ T cells sorted from PBMCs after roughly 18-hour stimulation, taken from a patient who received antiretroviral therapy. All receptors derive from an adult woman with HIV who was CMV-seropositive. The CDR3 runs from the conserved cysteine through the conserved F or W. D genes are given only for firm matches. For some rows the clone size is stated as once, few or many, or as a class when expanded; others skip it.

d_gene,j_gene,abundance,v_gene,CDR3nt,CDR3aa
TRBD1,TRBJ1-6,.,TRBV5-4,TGTGCCAGCAGCTGGGAAACAGGGGGGTATTCACCCCTCCACTTT,CASSWETGGYSPLHF
.,TRBJ1-4,.,TRBV18,TGTGCCAGCTCACTCACCCCAACTAATGAAAAACTGTTTTTT,CASSLTPTNEKLFF
.,TRBJ1-3,.,TRBV2,TGTGCCAGCAGTGAAGCTCGTGTAACTGGAAACACCATATATTTT,CASSEARVTGNTIYF
TRBD2,TRBJ2-1,.,TRBV3-1/TRBV3-2,TGTGCCAGCAGCCCTTGGGCCCGGGGGGGTGAGCAGTTCTTC,CASSPWARGGEQFF
TRBD2,TRBJ2-5,.,TRBV15,TGTGCCACCAGCAGAGCGTCCTCGGGGGGGCAAGAGACCCAGTACTTC,CATSRASSGGQETQYF
TRBD1,TRBJ1-1,.,TRBV2,TGTGCCAGCAGGGGACAGCCGAACACTGAAGCTTTCTTT,CASRGQPNTEAFF
.,TRBJ1-2,.,TRBV19,TGTGCCAGCAAATTCGGGGCCCTAGATGACAGGCACTATGGCTACACCTTC,CASKFGALDDRHYGYTF
.,TRBJ2-5,once,TRBV19,TGTGCCAGTAGTATAGGGGCGGGAATCCAAGAGACCCAGTACTTC,CASSIGAGIQETQYF
TRBD1,TRBJ1-1,.,TRBV7-6,TGTGCCAGCAGCTTAGTACAACGGACAGGGATTCCCACTGAAGCTTTCTTT,CASSLVQRTGIPTEAFF
.,TRBJ2-5,.,TRBV21-1,TGTGCCAGCATTAGGGAAGGAAAAGAGACCCAGTACTTC,CASIREGKETQYF
TRBD1,TRBJ2-3,once,TRBV10-1,TGCGCCAGCAGTGAAGGGAGACAGGGATGGACAGATACGCAGTATTTT,CASSEGRQGWTDTQYF
.,TRBJ1-5,.,TRBV9,TGTGCCAGCAGCGTTCCCCTTCAGCCCCAGCATTTT,CASSVPLQPQHF
.,TRBJ1-1,.,TRBV9,TGTGCCAGCAGCGCCCTTGGTCCTTTTAACACTGAAGCTTTCTTT,CASSALGPFNTEAFF
TRBD1,TRBJ1-4,.,TRBV6-5,TGTGCCAGCAGCAGACAGGGGACTAATGAAAAACTGTTTTTT,CASSRQGTNEKLFF
.,TRBJ2-2,few,TRBV27,TGTGCCAGCAGTAAACAGGGAAAGGGACCCACCGGGGAGCTGTTTTTT,CASSKQGKGPTGELFF
.,TRBJ1-1,.,TRBV19,TGTGCCAGTAGTACCCCGACAGGGAACACTGAAGCTTTCTTT,CASSTPTGNTEAFF
.,TRBJ2-5,.,TRBV5-1,TGCGCCAGCAGGCATGGGGGCAGTCTAGGACAAGAGACCCAGTACTTC,CASRHGGSLGQETQYF
.,TRBJ2-5,.,TRBV9,TGTGCCAGCAGCGTGGACACAGGGTTAACCAGGTTGGAGACCCAGTACTTC,CASSVDTGLTRLETQYF
.,TRBJ2-1,.,TRBV9,TGTGCCAGCAGCGCCCGGGGACAATTCTCCTACAATGAGCAGTTCTTC,CASSARGQFSYNEQFF
TRBD2,TRBJ2-3,.,TRBV7-3,TGTGCCAGCAGCTTTGCGGGAGGGAGCACAGATACGCAGTATTTT,CASSFAGGSTDTQYF
.,TRBJ2-5,few,TRBV27,TGTGCCAGTCGAGCGAACCAAGAGACCCAGTACTTC,CASRANQETQYF
.,TRBJ2-1,.,TRBV2,TGTGCCAGCAGTTCCAGGGTGGAGGGTGAGCAGTTCTTC,CASSSRVEGEQFF
.,TRBJ2-7,.,TRBV5-6,TGTGCCAGCAGCCTCAACACCGAGCAGTACTTC,CASSLNTEQYF
.,TRBJ1-1,.,TRBV6-6,TGTGCCAGCACCAAGCGAGCCGAAGCTTTCTTT,CASTKRAEAFF
.,TRBJ1-4,.,TRBV5-1,TGCGCCAGCAGCTTGGCCCCGGCAGGGGCAGGGGAAAAACTGTTTTTT,CASSLAPAGAGEKLFF
.,TRBJ1-1,once,TRBV27,TGTGCCAGCAGTTACAGACCGAACACTGAAGCTTTCTTT,CASSYRPNTEAFF
.,TRBJ2-1,once,TRBV3-1/TRBV3-2,TGTGCCAGCAGCCCACCAGGGCTAGCTAAGATCTACAATGAGCAGTTCTTC,CASSPPGLAKIYNEQFF
.,TRBJ1-6,once,TRBV9,TGTGCCAGCAGCGTAGCGAGTCTTAATTCACCCCTCCACTTT,CASSVASLNSPLHF
.,TRBJ1-2,few,TRBV6-7,TGTGCCAGCGGACAGCCCTTGGGCTATGGCTACACCTTC,CASGQPLGYGYTF
.,TRBJ2-7,medium-sized,TRBV6-6,TGTGCCAGCAGTCCAACCGGGACCTCTGGGGAGCAGTACTTC,CASSPTGTSGEQYF
TRBD1,TRBJ1-1,.,TRBV18,TGTGCCAGCTCCCCCGGGGACAGAGGCAGCTCTGAAGCTTTCTTT,CASSPGDRGSSEAFF
.,TRBJ1-2,.,TRBV7-2,TGTGCCAGCAGCTTAAAGATTTCAGGGACTTCCACTAACTATGGCTACACCTTC,CASSLKISGTSTNYGYTF
.,TRBJ2-6,.,TRBV23-1,TGCGCCAGCAGTCCCCCCTGGGCACCCGGGACAACCGGGGCCAACGTCCTGACTTTC,CASSPPWAPGTTGANVLTF
.,TRBJ1-2,.,TRBV15,TGTGCCACCAGCAGGACAGGAGGCTCTAACTATGGCTACACCTTC,CATSRTGGSNYGYTF
TRBD1,TRBJ1-1,.,TRBV28,TGTGCCAGCAGTCGGACAGGGGTAAGAGCTTTCTTT,CASSRTGVRAFF
TRBD2,TRBJ2-3,.,TRBV20-1,TGCAGTGCTAGTAAACTAGCGGGAGGGCCGGTGGATACGCAGTATTTT,CSASKLAGGPVDTQYF
.,TRBJ2-2,few,TRBV5-5,TGTGCCAGCAGCTGGTGGGACACCTCGAACACCGGGGAGCTGTTTTTT,CASSWWDTSNTGELFF